These 6 T cell receptor beta chains originate from one sample sequenced in a study of shared clonotypes between healthy human individuals. TCRdb keeps only in-frame clones here, not all; method: immunoSEQ multiplex PCR. The sample consists of 550,000 to 750,000 clones, roughly nine tenths of them appearing once. Naive CD8 cells lacked CD45RO, underwent positive selection for CCR7 and left out terminally differentiated effector memory CD45RA+ cells. The sequenced sample was naive CD8+ T cells sorted from blood. These receptors were obtained from a man in his thirties or forties in good health.

This sequence joins TRBV4-1 and TRBJ2-2; the match to TRBD2 covers 9 bases. The V gene's germline CDR1 is MGHRA and CDR2 YSYEKL. The CDR3 loop spans 18 amino acids. Trimming removed 3 bases from V and 7 bases from J; junction bases left unmatched: 15. CDR3 in DNA: TGCGCCAGCAGCCAGGGGACAGTATTAGCGGGAGTCAACGGGGAGCTGTTTTTT. It specifies CASSQGTVLAGVNGELFF.

This chain connects TRBV11-1 to TRBJ2-5; D is unresolved. CDR1 is SGHAT and CDR2 is FQDESV in the germline V gene (reference sequence). The CDR3 extends over 16 amino acids. Trimming took 5 bases from V and 4 from J, leaving 20 bases between them. DNA for the CDR3: TGTGCCAGCAGCCAATCCCCGATCGCGTGGGGAGAGACCCAGTACTTC. This gives the protein CASSQSPIAWGETQYF.

The rearrangement uses TRBV7-3 and TRBJ2-2; D gene uncertain. Trimming removed 2 bases at V and 0 bases at J, with 7 bases between. The germline V gene has CDR1 SGHTA and CDR2 FQGTGA. CDR3 length: 15 residues. CDR3 nucleotides: TGTGCCAGCAGCTTAGACGGAACGAACACCGGGGAGCTGTTTTTT. This encodes CASSLDGTNTGELFF.

Points on this clone: Different DNA sequences within this sample yield the same CDR3. V and J are TRBV7-9 and TRBJ2-7, with a weak D call TRBD1 (6 bases). The CDR3 runs to 13 residues. From germline, CDR1 is SEHNR and CDR2 FQNEAQ (reference sequence). V was trimmed by 2 bases and J by 3 bases, leaving 8 bases between them. CDR3 amino acids: CASSLRDNYEQYF. In nucleotides, the CDR3 is TGTGCCAGCAGCTTAAGGGACAACTACGAGCAGTACTTC.

The genes are TRBV7-9 and TRBJ2-5, with D uncertain. The CDR3 totals 14 residues. Between the trimmed V and J ends, which lost 1 base and 5 bases, there was a span of 11 bases. Germline V gene lookup returns CDR1 SEHNR and CDR2 FQNEAQ (reference sequence). The CDR3 region has the DNA TGTGCCAGCAGCTTAGATGGGGTTTGGGAGACCCAGTACTTC. It codes for CASSLDGVWETQYF.

The rearrangement joins TRBV14 to TRBJ2-1; D is possibly TRBD1 (6 bases). Germline CDR1 SGHDN, CDR2 FVKESK. This CDR3 has 17 amino acids. Trimming stripped 2 bases from V and 2 bases from J, with 16 bases between. CDR3 bases: TGTGCCAGCAGCCAAACCGGGACACCGAAGACCTACAATGAGCAGTTCTTC. Amino acid sequence: CASSQTGTPKTYNEQFF.